This T cell receptor beta chain was identified during a study of cytomegalovirus exposure and HLA in healthy donors. Assay used: immunoSEQ multiplex PCR; TCRdb lists only in-frame clones, some missing. The sample lists 150,000 to 200,000 clones; around four fifths were seen once. Donors came from a validation cohort of about 120 subjects, distinct from the first 666-subject cohort. Regarding this clone: Its antigen is unidentified.

Per the germline V gene, CDR1 is LGHNA and CDR2 is YSLEER. The CDR3 is 15 amino acids. The V and J ends lost 1 base and 7 bases respectively, with 13 bases between them. Regarding the study as a whole: Some public TCRs appeared in many individuals, while most sequences were rare.

The TCR originated in a man aged 25-45 years in good health and CMV-seropositive. Sequencing was performed on PBMCs. This chain uses TRBV4-3 with TRBJ1-4; possibly TRBD1 for D (5 bases). CDR3 sequence (DNA): TGCGCCAGCAGCCAAGGGCGGGGGTTTAGTGAAAAACTGTTTTTT. Translating gives CASSQGRGFSEKLFF.